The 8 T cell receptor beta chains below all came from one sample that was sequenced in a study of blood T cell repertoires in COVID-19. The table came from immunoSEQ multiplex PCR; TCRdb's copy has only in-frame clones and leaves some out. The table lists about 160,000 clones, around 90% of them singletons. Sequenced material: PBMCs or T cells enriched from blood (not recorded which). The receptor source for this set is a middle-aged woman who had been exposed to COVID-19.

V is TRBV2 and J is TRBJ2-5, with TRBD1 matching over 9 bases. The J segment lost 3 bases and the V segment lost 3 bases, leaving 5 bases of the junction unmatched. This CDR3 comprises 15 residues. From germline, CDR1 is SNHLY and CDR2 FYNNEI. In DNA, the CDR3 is TGTGCCAGCAGTGAGAACAGGGGGCCGGAAGAGACCCAGTACTTC. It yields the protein CASSENRGPEETQYF.

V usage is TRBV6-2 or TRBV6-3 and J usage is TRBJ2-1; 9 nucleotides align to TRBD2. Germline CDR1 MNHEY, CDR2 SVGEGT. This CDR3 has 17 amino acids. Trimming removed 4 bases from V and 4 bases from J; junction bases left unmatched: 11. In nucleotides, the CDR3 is TGTGCCAGCAGTTCAACGGGGGCTAGCGGGGATTACAATGAGCAGTTCTTC. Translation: CASSSTGASGDYNEQFF.

CDR3 sequence (DNA): TGTGCCAGCAGCCTTAGCTCTGGGGCCAACGTCCTGACTTTC. This codes for CASSLSSGANVLTF. The V and J genes are TRBV3-1 (or the pseudogene TRBV3-2) and TRBJ2-6; D gene ambiguous. The CDR3 spans 14 residues. Between the trimmed V and J ends, which lost 4 bases and 0 bases, there was a span of 4 bases. The germline CDR1 and CDR2 sequences are LGHDT and YNNKEL (reference sequence).

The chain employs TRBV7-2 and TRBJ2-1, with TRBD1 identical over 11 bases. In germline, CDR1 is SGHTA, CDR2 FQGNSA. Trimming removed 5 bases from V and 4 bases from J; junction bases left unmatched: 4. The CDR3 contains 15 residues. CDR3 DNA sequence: TGTGCCAGCAGCCGGGACAGGGGGTATTACAATGAGCAGTTCTTC. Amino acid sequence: CASSRDRGYYNEQFF.

CDR3 in amino acids: CATSDPGTGGVDTQYF. In DNA form, the CDR3 reads TGTGCCACCAGTGACCCCGGGACAGGGGGCGTAGATACGCAGTATTTT. The rearrangement links TRBV24-1 to TRBJ2-3; 12 bases map to TRBD1. V lost 4 bases to trimming and J lost 5 bases; unmatched junction nucleotides: 6. The CDR3 spans 16 residues. CDR1 is KGHDR, CDR2 SFDVKD, per germline.

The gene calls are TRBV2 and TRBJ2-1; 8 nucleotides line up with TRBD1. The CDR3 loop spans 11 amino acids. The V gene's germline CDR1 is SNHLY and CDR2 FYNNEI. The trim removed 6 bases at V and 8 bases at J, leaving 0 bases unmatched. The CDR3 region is CASRQGDEQFF. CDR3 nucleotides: TGTGCCAGCAGACAGGGGGATGAGCAGTTCTTC. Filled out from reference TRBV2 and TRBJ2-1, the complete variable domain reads EPEVTQTPSHQVTQMGQEVILRCVPISNHLYFYWYRQILGQKVEFLVSFYNNEISEKSEIFDDQFSVERPDGSNFTLKIRSTKLEDSAMYFCASRQGDEQFFGPGTRLTVL.

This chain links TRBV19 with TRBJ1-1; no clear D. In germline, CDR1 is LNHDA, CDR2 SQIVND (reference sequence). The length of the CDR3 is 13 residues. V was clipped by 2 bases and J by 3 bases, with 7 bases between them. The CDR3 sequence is CASSIRVDTEAFF. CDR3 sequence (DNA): TGTGCCAGTAGTATAAGAGTGGACACTGAAGCTTTCTTT.

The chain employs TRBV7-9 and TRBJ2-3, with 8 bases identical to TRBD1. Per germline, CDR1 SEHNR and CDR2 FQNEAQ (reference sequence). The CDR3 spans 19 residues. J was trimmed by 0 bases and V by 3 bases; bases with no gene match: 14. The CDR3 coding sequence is TGTGCCAGCAGCTTCGGCGGGACAGGCCAAATCAGAAGCACAGATACGCAGTATTTT. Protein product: CASSFGGTGQIRSTDTQYF.